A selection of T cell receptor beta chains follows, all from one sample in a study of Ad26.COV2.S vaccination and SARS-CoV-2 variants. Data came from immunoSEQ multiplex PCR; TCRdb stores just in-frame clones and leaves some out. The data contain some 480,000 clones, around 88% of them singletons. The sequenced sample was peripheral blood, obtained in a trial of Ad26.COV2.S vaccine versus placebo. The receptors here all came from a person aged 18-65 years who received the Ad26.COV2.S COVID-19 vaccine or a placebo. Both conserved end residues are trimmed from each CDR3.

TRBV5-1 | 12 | ASSLAGQGNGYT
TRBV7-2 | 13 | ASSLELRTSYEQF
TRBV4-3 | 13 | ASSLDGQYNSPLH
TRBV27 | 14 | ASSRGQISGANVLT
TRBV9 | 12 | ASSPRWTVCEQY
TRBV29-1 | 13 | SVEGSKGQPYEQY
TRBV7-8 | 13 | ASSPTSGLGYEQY
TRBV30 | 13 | AWSVPRGGNYGYT
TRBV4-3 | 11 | ASRGGSTDTQY
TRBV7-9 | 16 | ASSSVGTSGGSYNEQF
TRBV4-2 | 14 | ASSRTPGQHTDTQY
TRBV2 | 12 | ASSEWAGGSEAF
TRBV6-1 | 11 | ASSDVGGRIQY
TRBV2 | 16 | ASSAPGQRFSGANVLT
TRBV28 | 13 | ASSPRAGWVSPLH
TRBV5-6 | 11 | ASTPDRNYGYT